The TCR beta chain described here comes from a study of blood T cell repertoires in COVID-19. Profiling relied on immunoSEQ multiplex PCR, and the TCRdb table lists in-frame clones only, not all of them. The sample has under 95,000 clones, roughly 82% seen once. Unmatched junction bases numbered 4, after V lost 3 bases and J lost 2 bases. CDR1 and CDR2 from the germline V gene are LNHNV and YYDKDF (reference sequence). The CDR3 sequence is 15 residues long. Material for sequencing was peripheral blood. J is TRBJ2-1 and V is TRBV15; 7 bases line up with TRBD1. This clonotype was obtained from a man in his forties or fifties with acute or convalescent COVID-19. This CDR3 is CATSRGDRAYNEQFF. CDR3 bases: TGTGCCACCAGCAGGGGCGACAGGGCCTACAATGAGCAGTTCTTC.